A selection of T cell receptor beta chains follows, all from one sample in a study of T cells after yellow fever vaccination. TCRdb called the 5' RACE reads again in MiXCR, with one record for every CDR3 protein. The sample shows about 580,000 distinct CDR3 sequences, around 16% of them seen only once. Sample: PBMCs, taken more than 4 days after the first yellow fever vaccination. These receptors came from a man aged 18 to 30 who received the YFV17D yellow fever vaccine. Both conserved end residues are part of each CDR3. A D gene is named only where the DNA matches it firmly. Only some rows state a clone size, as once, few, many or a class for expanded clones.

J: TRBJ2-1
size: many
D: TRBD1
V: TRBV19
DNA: TGTGCCAGTAGTACTCGACAGGGGGATGAGCAGTTCTTC
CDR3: CASSTRQGDEQFF

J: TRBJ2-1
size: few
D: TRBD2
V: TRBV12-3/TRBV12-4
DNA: TGTGCCAGCACCCCCGGCGCGGGGGGATACAATGAGCAGTTCTTC
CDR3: CASTPGAGGYNEQFF

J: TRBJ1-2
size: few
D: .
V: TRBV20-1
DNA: TGCAGTGCTAGAGAGAGGGGGGCAGGCTATGGCTACACCTTC
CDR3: CSARERGAGYGYTF

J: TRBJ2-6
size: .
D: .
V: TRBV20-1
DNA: TGCAGTGCCCACTCCCCGGGGAACTCTGGGGCCAACGTCCTGACTTTC
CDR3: CSAHSPGNSGANVLTF

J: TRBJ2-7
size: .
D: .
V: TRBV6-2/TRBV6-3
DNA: TGTGCCAGCAGTTACTCGACGGGCCAGCAGTACTTC
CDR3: CASSYSTGQQYF

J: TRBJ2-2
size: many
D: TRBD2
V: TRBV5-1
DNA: TGCGCCAGCAGAAGCCCTAGCGGGGGGTCGAACACCGGGGAGCTGTTTTTT
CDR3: CASRSPSGGSNTGELFF

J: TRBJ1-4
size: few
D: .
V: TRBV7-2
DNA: TGTGCCAGCAGCTTAGCGCAAAGGGGAACTAATGAAAAACTGTTTTTT
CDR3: CASSLAQRGTNEKLFF

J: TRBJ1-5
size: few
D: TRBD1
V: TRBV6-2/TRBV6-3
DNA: TGTGCCAGCAGTCCACCCAGGGGGCGAGGCAATCAGCCCCAGCATTTT
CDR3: CASSPPRGRGNQPQHF

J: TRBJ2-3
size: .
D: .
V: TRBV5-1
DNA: TGCGCCAGCAGCTTGGGTCTCCGTATGGAGGGAGTAACAGATACGCAGTATTTT
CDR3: CASSLGLRMEGVTDTQYF

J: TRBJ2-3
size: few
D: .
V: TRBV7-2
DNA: TGTGCCAGCAGCTTAGGTGGCCCCGGGGCGCTCACAGATACGCAGTATTTT
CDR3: CASSLGGPGALTDTQYF

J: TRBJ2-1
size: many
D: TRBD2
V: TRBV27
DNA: TGCACCAGCAGTCCAAGGACTAGCGGCGACAATGAGCAGTTCTTC
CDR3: CTSSPRTSGDNEQFF

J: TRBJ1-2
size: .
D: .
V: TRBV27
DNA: TGTGCCAGCAGTTCCGGGGACGGGAATCTTGGCTACACCTTC
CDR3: CASSSGDGNLGYTF

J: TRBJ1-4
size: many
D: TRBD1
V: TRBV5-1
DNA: TGCGCCAGCAGTTACCAGGGGGCTGATGAAAAACTGTTTTTT
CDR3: CASSYQGADEKLFF

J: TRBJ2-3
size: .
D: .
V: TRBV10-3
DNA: TGTGCCATCAGTGGCAGTAGGGGGGGGGTTGCAGATACGCAGTATTTT
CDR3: CAISGSRGGVADTQYF

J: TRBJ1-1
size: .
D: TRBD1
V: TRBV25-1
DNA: TGTGCCAGCAGTGATCTCGGACAGGGGGGCACTGAAGCTTTCTTT
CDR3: CASSDLGQGGTEAFF

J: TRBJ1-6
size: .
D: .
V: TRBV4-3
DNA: TGCGCCAGCAGCCAAGATTTGCACCCGGATACCCATTCACCCCTCCACTTT
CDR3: CASSQDLHPDTHSPLHF

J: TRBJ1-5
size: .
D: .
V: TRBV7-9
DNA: TGTGCCAGCAGCTATGGCGAGGGGGATCAGCATTTT
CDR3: CASSYGEGDQHF

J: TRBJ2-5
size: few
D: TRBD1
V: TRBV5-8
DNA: TGTGCCAGCAGCTCCCGGACAGGCCCGAGAGAGACCCAGTACTTC
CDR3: CASSSRTGPRETQYF

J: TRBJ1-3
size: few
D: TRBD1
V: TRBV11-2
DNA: TGTGCCAGCAGCACCACAGGGGGCATAGCGGGAGGAAACACCATATATTTT
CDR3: CASSTTGGIAGGNTIYF

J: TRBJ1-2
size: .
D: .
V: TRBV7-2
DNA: TGTGCCAGCAGCCGGGACAAACGCTACACCTTC
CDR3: CASSRDKRYTF

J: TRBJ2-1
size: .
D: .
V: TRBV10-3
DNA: TGTGCCATCAGCCCTGTGCTAGTGATAAACAATGAGCAGTTCTTC
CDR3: CAISPVLVINNEQFF

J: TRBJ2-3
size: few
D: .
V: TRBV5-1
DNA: TGCGCCAGCAGCTTGGGACCAGTTAGCACAGATACGCAGTATTTT
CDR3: CASSLGPVSTDTQYF

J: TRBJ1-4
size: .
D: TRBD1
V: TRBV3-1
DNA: TGTGCCAGCAGCCAAGAGACAGGGTGGTTAAAACTGTTTTTT
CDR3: CASSQETGWLKLFF

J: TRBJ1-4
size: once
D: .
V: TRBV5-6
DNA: TGTGCCAGCAGCTTGAGGGGAGAGGGTGAAAAACTGTTTTTT
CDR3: CASSLRGEGEKLFF

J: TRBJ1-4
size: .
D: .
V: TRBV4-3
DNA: TGCGCCAGCAGCCAAGAGGGAGCACGGTGGGCAAAACTGTTTTTT
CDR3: CASSQEGARWAKLFF

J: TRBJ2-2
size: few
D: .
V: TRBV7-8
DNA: TGTGCCAGCAGCTTCAGCGACCAGGGGAGGAGGACCGGGGAGCTGTTTTTT
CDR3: CASSFSDQGRRTGELFF

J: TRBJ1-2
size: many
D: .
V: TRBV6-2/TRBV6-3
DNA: TGTGCCAGCAGTGCCCGGCAGGGTTCGGATGGCTACACCTTC
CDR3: CASSARQGSDGYTF

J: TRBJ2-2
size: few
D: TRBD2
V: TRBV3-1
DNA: TGTGCCAGCAGCCCAATTAGCGGGGGGGCCTTCCCCGGGGAGCTGTTTTTT
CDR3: CASSPISGGAFPGELFF

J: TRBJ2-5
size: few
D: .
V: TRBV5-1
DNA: TGCGCCAGCAGCTTTCCCGGGACTCAGATCCAAGAGACCCAGTACTTC
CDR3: CASSFPGTQIQETQYF

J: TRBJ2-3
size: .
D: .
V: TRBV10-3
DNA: TGTGCCATCAGTGATCGTCGAGCCGGAGGGCGCACAGATACGCAGTATTTT
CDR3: CAISDRRAGGRTDTQYF

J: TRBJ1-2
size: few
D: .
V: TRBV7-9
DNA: TGTGCCAGCAGCTTATTTCAGGGGCAAGGCTACACCTTC
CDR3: CASSLFQGQGYTF

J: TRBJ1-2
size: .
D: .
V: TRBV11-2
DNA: TGTGCCAGCAGCGTCGCCGGGACGAGTAACGGCTACACCTTC
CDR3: CASSVAGTSNGYTF

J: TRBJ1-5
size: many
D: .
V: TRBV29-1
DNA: TGCAGCGTTGGGCAGGGGCAGGGCAATCAGCCCCAGCATTTT
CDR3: CSVGQGQGNQPQHF

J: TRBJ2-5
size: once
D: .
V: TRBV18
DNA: TGTGCCAGCTCACCATTCGGGTTACGGCAAGAGACCCAGTACTTC
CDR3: CASSPFGLRQETQYF